A single sample is the source of the 13 T cell receptor beta chains below, sequenced in a study of prognosis after radiotherapy for stage I lung cancer. The authors amplified TCR beta CDR3 from genomic DNA using two-round multiplex PCR. Primers specific to each TRBV and TRBJ gene drove first-round PCR. TCRdb passed the multiplex PCR reads through MiXCR, listing each CDR3 protein once. This sample has roughly 29,000 distinct CDR3 sequences, with less than 40% found just once. Source: PBMCs, taken before or after stereotactic body radiation therapy (not recorded which). These receptor sequences come from a donor over 45 with non-small cell lung cancer.

This clonotype was recorded once. Given a far larger clone just one base away, this is likely a sequencing read error. The rearrangement uses TRBV6-9 and TRBJ2-1; 12 nucleotides line up with TRBD2. CDR3 size: 17 residues. CDR1 and CDR2 (germline): MNHGY, SVAAGI. DNA of the CDR3: TGTGCCAGCAGATATTCTAGCGGGAGGGCCAGTTTCAATGAGCAGTTCTTC. Translating it yields CASRYSSGRASFNEQFF.

This clonotype showed up many times. In nucleotides, the CDR3 is TGCGCCAGCAGCCATGGACAGGGAGGGTTGGTAGAGACCCAGTACTTC. This translates into CASSHGQGGLVETQYF. This sequence joins TRBV5-1 and TRBJ2-5, with a possible D match to TRBD1 (8 bases). This CDR3 is built from 16 residues. Between the trimmed V and J ends, which lost 4 bases and 4 bases, there was a span of 20 bases. Per germline, CDR1 SGHRS and CDR2 YFSETQ.

This chain joins TRBV19 and TRBJ2-1; D may be TRBD1 (5 bases). CDR3 length equals 16 residues. Germline V gene sequence: CDR1 LNHDA, CDR2 SQIVND (reference sequence). In DNA, the CDR3 is TGTGAAAGTAGTATAAGGGGCGGTAAAGCCTACAATGAGCAGTTCTTC. It specifies CESSIRGGKAYNEQFF.

This clonotype was picked up many times. The rearrangement uses TRBV13 and TRBJ2-7; the match to TRBD2 covers 8 bases. Germline V gene lookup returns CDR1 PRHDT and CDR2 FYEKMQ (reference sequence). V lost 4 bases to trimming and J lost 0 bases; unmatched junction nucleotides: 5. The CDR3 runs 15 residues. As DNA, the CDR3 is TGTGCCAGCAGCTCCCGGGAGGGTCTCTCCTACGAGCAGTACTTC. Residues: CASSSREGLSYEQYF.

This CDR3 reads CASSFEITDTQYF. CDR3 bases: TGTGCCAGCAGTTTTGAGATAACAGATACGCAGTATTTT. The rearrangement uses TRBV28 and TRBJ2-3; D is unresolved. The germline V and J ends were trimmed by 3 bases and 3 bases, with 7 bases remaining between them. The length of the CDR3 is 13 residues. Germline CDR1 is MDHEN and CDR2 is SYDVKM.

This CDR3 is CASSLGAWTDTQYF. The CDR3 nucleotides read TGTGCCAGCAGCCTAGGAGCATGGACAGATACGCAGTATTTT. This chain connects TRBV7-9 to TRBJ2-3; D is unclear. The CDR3 spans 14 residues. The V and J ends lost 5 bases and 3 bases respectively, with 12 bases between them. Germline CDR1 and CDR2: SEHNR and FQNEAQ (reference sequence).

About this clonotype: A read error likely explains this, since a far larger clone differs by one base. The chain is built from TRBV28 and TRBJ2-5, with 12 bases identical to TRBD2. The CDR3 has 17 residues. Germline assignment: CDR1 MDHEN and CDR2 SYDVKM. CDR3 in DNA: TGTGCCAGCAGTGAAGGTGCTAGCGGGGGGGCTCAAGAGACCAAGTACTTC. It encodes CASSEGASGGAQETKYF.

This clonotype was recorded only once. One junction end disagrees with the germline gene, perhaps due to a read error. The chain uses TRBV5-1 and TRBJ1-1, with a weak D call TRBD1 (6 bases). Germline values: CDR1 SGHRS, CDR2 YFSETQ. The CDR3 runs to 13 residues. In DNA, the CDR3 is TGCGCCAGTAGCCTCGGGGGCATAGATGAAGATTTCTTT. Translating gives CASSLGGIDEDFF.

This clonotype was counted only a few times. A much larger clone lies one base from this, so it may be a read error. The chain combines TRBV9 with TRBJ1-1, with TRBD1 matching over 9 bases. Germline CDR1 reads SGDLS; CDR2 reads YYNGEE. V lost 3 bases and J lost 5; bases outside the gene matches: 8. This CDR3 has 15 residues. CDR3 sequence: CASSGRQGVSTEAFF. In DNA, the CDR3 is TGTGCCAGCAGCGGGAGACAGGGGGTTTCAACTGAAGCTTTCTTT.

This clonotype was picked up many times. Written as DNA, the CDR3 is TGTGCCAGCAGTATCTCGCGGGGGGCCAATGAGCAGTTCTTC. Translation: CASSISRGANEQFF. This sequence joins TRBV2 and TRBJ2-1; 8 nucleotides align to TRBD2. This CDR3 has 14 amino acids. Germline loops: CDR1 SNHLY, CDR2 FYNNEI. The ends lost 5 bases at V and 6 bases at J; junction bases unmatched: 6.

This clonotype was recorded many times. The chain employs TRBV30 and TRBJ2-7; 7 bases align to TRBD1. Germline V gene sequence: CDR1 GTSNPN, CDR2 SVGIG (reference sequence). The CDR3 runs to 12 residues. V was pared by 2 bases and J by 2 bases, with 0 bases of the junction left unmatched. The CDR3, as DNA: TGTGCCTGGAGTACAGGGGCCTACGAGCAGTACTTC. Its protein product is CAWSTGAYEQYF. The full variable domain, with the rest looked up from reference TRBV30 and TRBJ2-7, is SQTIHQWPATLVQPVGSPLSLECTVEGTSNPNLYWYRQAAGRGLQLLFYSVGIGQISSEVPQNLSASRPQDRQFILSSKKLLLSDSGFYLCAWSTGAYEQYFGPGTRLTVT.

This clonotype was found many times. The chain couples TRBV6-2 or TRBV6-3 to TRBJ2-4; D remains unclear. The V gene's germline CDR1 is MNHEY and CDR2 SVGEGT. The CDR3 consists of 11 residues. Trimming removed 8 bases at V and 2 bases at J, with 4 bases between. Here the CDR3 DNA reads TGTGCCAGCGGGACCAAAAACATTCAGTACTTC. This encodes CASGTKNIQYF.

The table lists this clonotype with many counts. V usage is TRBV6-9 and J usage is TRBJ2-6, with D unclear. The CDR3 is made up of 15 amino acids. V was pared by 4 bases and J by 0 bases, with 7 bases between. Germline CDR1 is MNHGY and CDR2 is SVAAGI. The CDR3 DNA follows: TGTGCCAGCAGTTCGAAGGGCTCTGGGGCCAACGTCCTGACTTTC. Protein product: CASSSKGSGANVLTF.